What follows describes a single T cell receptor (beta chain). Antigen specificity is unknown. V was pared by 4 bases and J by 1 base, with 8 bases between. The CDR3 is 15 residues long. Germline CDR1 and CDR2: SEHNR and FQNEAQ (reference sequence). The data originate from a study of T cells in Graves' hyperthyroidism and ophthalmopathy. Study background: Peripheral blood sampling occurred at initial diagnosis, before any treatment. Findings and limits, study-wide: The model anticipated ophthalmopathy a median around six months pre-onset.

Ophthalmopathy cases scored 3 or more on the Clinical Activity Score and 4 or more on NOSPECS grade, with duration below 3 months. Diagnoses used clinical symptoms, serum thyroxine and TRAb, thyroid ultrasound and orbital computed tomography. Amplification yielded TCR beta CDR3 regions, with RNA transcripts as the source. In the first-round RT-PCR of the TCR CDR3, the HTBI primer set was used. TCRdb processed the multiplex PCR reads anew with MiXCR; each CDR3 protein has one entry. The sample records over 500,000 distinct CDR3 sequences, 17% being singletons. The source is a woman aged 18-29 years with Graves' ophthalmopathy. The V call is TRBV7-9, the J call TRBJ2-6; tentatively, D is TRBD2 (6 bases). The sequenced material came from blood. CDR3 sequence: CASSSEGSGANVLTF. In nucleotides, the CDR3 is TGTGCCAGCAGCTCGGAGGGATCTGGGGCCAACGTCCTGACTTTC.